Listed below are T cell receptor beta chains from one sample, sequenced in a study of blood T cell repertoires in COVID-19. Method: immunoSEQ multiplex PCR; TCRdb's copy keeps in-frame clones and lacks some. Of more than 95,000 clones in the sample, around 87% are singletons; the top ten hold about 15%. Sequencing used peripheral blood. All receptors derive from a man in his fifties or sixties with acute or convalescent COVID-19. Both conserved end residues are part of each CDR3.

V	J	CDR3
TRBV6-6	TRBJ1-5	CASRLTDNQPQHF
TRBV5-6	TRBJ2-7	CASSSDYYEQYF
TRBV25-1	TRBJ2-3	CASSERNRITDTQYF
TRBV12-5	TRBJ2-1	CASVEVNNEQFF
TRBV28	TRBJ1-5	CASSLRLHGDSNQPQHF
TRBV19	TRBJ2-3	CASSRLAGLTDTQYF
TRBV7-2	TRBJ2-5	CASSLELVAETQYF
TRBV10-3	TRBJ1-2	CAISEGPGPGGYTF
TRBV5-1	TRBJ2-3	CASSLVGGTADTQYF
TRBV19	TRBJ2-1	CASTASGNSYNEQFF
TRBV7-8	TRBJ2-1	CASRSRLAGGLYNEQFF
TRBV6-5	TRBJ1-2	CASSLTPGYGYTF
TRBV7-8	TRBJ1-2	CASTVGQTANYGYTF
TRBV6-4	TRBJ2-1	CASSEESGSYEQFF
TRBV6-5	TRBJ1-2	CASEAGGLDYGYTF
TRBV27	TRBJ1-4	CASSPRGTANEKLFF
TRBV7-9	TRBJ2-1	CASSWGQGVYNEQFF
TRBV6-1	TRBJ1-3	CASSENGGAGTIYF
TRBV25-1	TRBJ1-1	CASSGSSRGTEAFF
TRBV6-6	TRBJ2-1	CASRSPGTGFHEQFF